The TCR beta chain described here comes from a study of blood T cell repertoires in COVID-19. About the research overall: Researchers got acute and convalescent COVID-19 samples from the United States, Italy and Spain. Sample material is recorded as cDNA or gDNA derived from T cells, B-cell-depleted T cells, or PBMCs.

V lost 1 base and J lost 9, with 15 bases in between. This CDR3 is built from 15 residues. Germline V gene sequence: CDR1 LGHDT, CDR2 YNNKEL (reference sequence). Per the study methods: By means of reference gene primer amplification, nucleated cell counts were estimated. Profiling relied on immunoSEQ multiplex PCR, and the TCRdb table lists in-frame clones only, not all of them. V and J calls and clone size are given by that table; D and trimming were obtained from the DNA. This sample has around 110,000 clones, with roughly four fifths found just once. The sequence was collected from a man in his 70s with acute or convalescent COVID-19. The chain is built from TRBV3-1 (or the pseudogene TRBV3-2) and TRBJ2-2, with D perhaps matching TRBD1 (7 bases). Material: peripheral blood. This CDR3 reads CASSQGRGAGRELFF. CDR3 sequence (DNA): TGTGCCAGCAGCCAAGGCAGGGGGGCAGGGAGGGAGCTGTTTTTT.